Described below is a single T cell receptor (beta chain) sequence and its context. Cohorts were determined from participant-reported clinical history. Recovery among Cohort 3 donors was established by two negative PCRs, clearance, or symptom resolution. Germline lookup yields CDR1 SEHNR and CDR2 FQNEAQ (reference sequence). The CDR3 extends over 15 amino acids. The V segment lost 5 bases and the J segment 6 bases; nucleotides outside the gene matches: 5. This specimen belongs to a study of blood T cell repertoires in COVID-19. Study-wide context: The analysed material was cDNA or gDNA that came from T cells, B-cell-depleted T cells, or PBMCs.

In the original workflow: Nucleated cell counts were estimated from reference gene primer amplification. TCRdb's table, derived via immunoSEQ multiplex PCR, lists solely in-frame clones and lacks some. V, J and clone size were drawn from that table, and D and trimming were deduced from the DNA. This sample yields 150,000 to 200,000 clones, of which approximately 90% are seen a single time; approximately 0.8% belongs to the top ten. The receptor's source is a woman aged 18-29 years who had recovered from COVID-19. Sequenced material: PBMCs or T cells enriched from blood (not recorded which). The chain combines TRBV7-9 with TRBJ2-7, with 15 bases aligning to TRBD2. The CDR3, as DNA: TGTGCCAGCAGCCACGGACTAGCGGGAGGGCCCGAGCAGTACTTC. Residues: CASSHGLAGGPEQYF.